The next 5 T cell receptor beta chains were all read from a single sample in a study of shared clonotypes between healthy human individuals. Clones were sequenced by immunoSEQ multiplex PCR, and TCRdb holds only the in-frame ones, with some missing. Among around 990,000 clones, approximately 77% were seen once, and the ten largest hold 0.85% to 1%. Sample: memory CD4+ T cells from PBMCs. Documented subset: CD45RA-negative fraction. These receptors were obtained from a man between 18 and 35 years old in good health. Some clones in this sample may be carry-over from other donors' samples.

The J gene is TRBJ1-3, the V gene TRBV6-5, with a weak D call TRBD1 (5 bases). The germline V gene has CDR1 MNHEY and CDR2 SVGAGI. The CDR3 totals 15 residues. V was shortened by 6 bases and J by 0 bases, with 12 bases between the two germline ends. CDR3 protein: CASSPGRSSGNTIYF. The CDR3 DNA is TGTGCCAGCAGCCCGGGACGGAGCTCTGGAAACACCATATATTTT.

As DNA, the CDR3 is TGTGCCAGCAGCTTAACATCGAAGAACACTGAAGCTTTCTTT. Its translation is CASSLTSKNTEAFF. V and J are TRBV11-2 and TRBJ1-1; no definite D call. The CDR3 spans 14 residues. Germline CDR1 reads SGHAT; CDR2 reads FQNNGV. V was cut by 2 bases and J by 1 base, with 8 bases left in between.

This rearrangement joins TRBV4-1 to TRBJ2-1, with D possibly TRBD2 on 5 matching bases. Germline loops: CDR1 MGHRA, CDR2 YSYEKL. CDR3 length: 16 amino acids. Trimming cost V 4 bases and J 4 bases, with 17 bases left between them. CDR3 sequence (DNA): TGCGCCAGCAGCCTACGGGCGGGCATCTTATACAATGAGCAGTTCTTC. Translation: CASSLRAGILYNEQFF.

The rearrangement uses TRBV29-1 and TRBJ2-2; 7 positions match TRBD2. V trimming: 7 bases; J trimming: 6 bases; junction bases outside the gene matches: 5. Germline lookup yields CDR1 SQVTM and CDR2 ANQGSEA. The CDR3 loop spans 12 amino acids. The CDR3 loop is CSGGSPPGELFF. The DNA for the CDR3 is TGCAGCGGCGGGAGCCCCCCCGGGGAGCTGTTTTTT.

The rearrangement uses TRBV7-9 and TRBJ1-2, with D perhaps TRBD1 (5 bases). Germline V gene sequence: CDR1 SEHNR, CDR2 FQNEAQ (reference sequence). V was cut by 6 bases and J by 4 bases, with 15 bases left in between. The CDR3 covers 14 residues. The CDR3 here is CASRKGRGTYGYTF. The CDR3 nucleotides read TGTGCCAGCAGAAAAGGACGGGGGACCTATGGCTACACCTTC. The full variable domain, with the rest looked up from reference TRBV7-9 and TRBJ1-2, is DTGVSQNPRHKITKRGQNVTFRCDPISEHNRLYWYRQTLGQGPEFLTYFQNEAQLEKSRLLSDRFSAERPKGSFSTLEIQRTEQGDSAMYLCASRKGRGTYGYTFGSGTRLTVV.